This T cell receptor beta chain was sequenced during a study of blood T cells in healthy people across ages (dated by TCRdb to about 2015). The study in broad terms: In model experiments, template switching captured about one uniquely barcoded TCR beta cDNA molecule for every two T cells. Age-related changes in TCR beta repertoire diversity were measured in the study by deep sequencing normalized with unique cDNA molecular identifiers. The donors were divided into four age groups: young (average roughly 17 years), middle-aged (approximately 39), aged (about 56) and long-lived (roughly 82). Donors of different ages were randomly distributed across sequencing lanes to avoid experimental bias. Two additional independent replicas of 1 million unique cDNA reads from the same blood draw were analyzed for two donors (one aged 18 to 29 and one aged 80 or older).

To note about this clonotype: It lacks a known antigen. No base qualities exist here, and no much larger clone lies one base off it.

The CDR3 runs 16 residues from the cysteine to the phenylalanine. Just the 48-base CDR3 DNA is kept, in frame starting at base 1. The germline V gene (reference sequence) sets CDR1 to LNHNV and CDR2 to YYDKDF. The donors were some 36 Caucasian individuals from Russia, aged 6 to 90 years, who were systemically healthy. Ten milliliters of peripheral blood were drawn from each donor into EDTA-treated Vacutainer tubes. PBMCs were isolated by Ficoll-Paque density-gradient centrifugation, with at least 6 million obtained per sample. Trizol reagent was used to extract total RNA from the PBMCs, yielding at least 6 micrograms per sample. For every donor, flow cytometry on a PBMC aliquot measured the percentage of naive CD45RAhigh/CD27high T cells. The library was built by means of 5' RACE. Instrument used: Illumina HiSeq 2500. A second about 6 to 11 cycle PCR used a sample-barcoded 5' primer and a J-beta primer mix. A template-switch 5' adaptor carrying 12 random nucleotides introduced a unique molecular identifier onto each TCR beta cDNA molecule. Each sample yielded at least 2.5 million CDR3-containing paired-end reads. The Mint cDNA synthesis kit, primed by a TRBC-specific oligonucleotide, was used to synthesize first-strand cDNA from all RNA. Following uracil-DNA glycosylase treatment, all cDNA underwent a first 18-cycle PCR with the universal primers M1SS and BC2_uni_R. As for how the authors treated the data: For normalization, 1 million high-quality reads were randomly selected from each sample, with every read carrying a distinct molecular identifier. Instead of being binned into consensus sequences, reads that shared molecular identifiers were thrown out. CDR3 identification, clonotype clustering and error correction used MiTCR with a Q25 quality threshold and the strictest error-elimination algorithm. A nonparametric unseen species model with Euler transformation was used to estimate a lower bound on total TCR beta diversity. TCRdb reprocessed the public reads (quality trimming at Q25 with fastp, clone calling with MiXCR) and kept in-frame beta chains. Rows are combined by CDR3 protein, so each entry shows the most common genes and DNA. The V and J calls and clone size are TCRdb's, not the authors'. The sample table shows 700,000 to 900,000 distinct CDR3 sequences, and about 53% are seen once. The ten largest clones capture around 40% of the sample.

Overall study results and their limits: Estimates of total diversity based on one million sequenced T cells were considered lower bounds and underestimates. Observed TCR beta diversity correlated strongly with the percentage of naive T cells measured by flow cytometry. Compared with the aged group, the long-lived group had more naive CD4+ T cells, fewer expanded clones and increased TCR diversity, suggesting age selection. Since profiling was done on bulk unsorted PBMCs, naive and antigen-experienced compartments could not be conclusively compared. Because donor CMV infection status was unknown, age-related changes in expanded clonotypes were potentially confounded. Observed TCR beta diversity per million T cells fell roughly linearly with age, and a significant reduction was already apparent by age roughly 40.

The chain employs TRBV15 and TRBJ2-4; TRBD2 fits 7 bases in the junction. Matching the DNA end better, TRBJ2-5 makes the J call doubtful. The source is a man older than 75 in good health. The sequencing input was blood. The CDR3 protein sequence reads: CATSRDSSAGVETQYF. The bases are TGTGCCACCAGCAGAGATTCTTCTGCGGGAGTAGAGACCCAGTACTTC.